The 21 T cell receptor beta chains presented below share a single source sample, sequenced in a study of CD8 T cells in ankylosing spondylitis (dated by TCRdb to about 2017). Library preparation employed 5' RACE. Sequenced on an Illumina HiSeq 2500. TCRdb cleaned the public reads at Q25 with fastp, built clones with MiXCR and kept in-frame beta chains. All rows with the same CDR3 protein become a single entry with the most common DNA and genes. This sample is represented by 200,000 to 300,000 distinct CDR3 sequences; about 24% of them were singletons. The ten largest clones represent 0.5% to 0.65% of the sample. Specimen: blood, either unsorted or a sorted T cell fraction (not recorded which). The receptors come from a male donor with ankylosing spondylitis or in good health (not recorded which).

This clonotype was counted many times. V is TRBV5-4 and J is TRBJ2-1, with D perhaps matching TRBD1 (6 bases). Germline V gene sequence: CDR1 SGHNT, CDR2 YYREEE (reference sequence). Trimming shortened V by 4 bases and J by 8 bases, and 19 bases separated the two germline ends. CDR3 length equals 15 residues. CDR3 sequence: CASSLKQGKEDEQFF. The CDR3 DNA follows: TGTGCCAGCAGCCTCAAACAGGGTAAGGAGGATGAGCAGTTCTTC.

The rearrangement links TRBV5-1 to TRBJ2-7, with 8 nucleotides matching TRBD2. The germline gives CDR1 SGHRS, CDR2 YFSETQ. The CDR3 is 15 residues long. After removal of 0 bases from V and 2 bases from J, the junction contained 4 bases not matched to a gene. The CDR3 coding sequence is TGCGCCAGCAGCTTGGAAACTAGCGGAACCTACGAGCAGTACTTC. This codes for CASSLETSGTYEQYF.

The genes are TRBV5-1 and TRBJ2-7; D possibly uses TRBD1 or TRBD2 (6 bases each). The CDR3 covers 14 residues. The germline gives CDR1 SGHRS, CDR2 YFSETQ. Trimming removed 7 bases at V and 0 bases at J, with 14 bases between. The CDR3 is CASRRGTNSYEQYF. The CDR3 DNA is TGCGCCAGCCGCCGCGGGACAAACTCCTACGAGCAGTACTTC.

This clonotype was observed at least ten times. The chain recombines TRBV20-1 with TRBJ2-7; 8 nucleotides line up with TRBD2. J gave up 2 bases and V 3 bases, and 3 bases lay outside the gene matches. Germline V gene lookup returns CDR1 DFQATT and CDR2 SNEGSKA (reference sequence). The CDR3 loop spans 13 amino acids. In DNA form, the CDR3 reads TGCAGTGCTAGCCCGGGACTAGCCTACGAGCAGTACTTC. It codes for CSASPGLAYEQYF.

The table lists this clonotype with a few counts. This chain joins TRBV7-2 and TRBJ2-2, with D possibly being TRBD2 (6 bases). The CDR3 spans 15 residues. Germline V gene lookup returns CDR1 SGHTA and CDR2 FQGNSA. With 2 bases removed from V and 6 bases from J, the gap between germline ends came to 13 bases. As DNA, the CDR3 is TGTGCCAGCAGCTTAAGGGCGGGGTCGCCCGGGGAGCTGTTTTTT. Encoded protein: CASSLRAGSPGELFF.

This clonotype has a count of ten or more. The chain joins TRBV25-1 to TRBJ2-7; tentative D call: TRBD2 (6 bases). Trimming shortened V by 11 bases and J by 7 bases, and 18 bases separated the two germline ends. The length of the CDR3 is 12 residues. Germline V lookup: CDR1 MGHDK, CDR2 SYGVNS. The CDR3: CASDGGYGEQYF. The CDR3 DNA is TGTGCCTCAGACGGGGGATACGGGGAGCAGTACTTC.

This chain connects TRBV2 to TRBJ1-5; D gene unclear. V lost 5 bases and J 3 bases, leaving 14 bases between the germline ends. CDR1 and CDR2 (germline): SNHLY, FYNNEI. This CDR3 region has 15 residues. CDR3 sequence (DNA): TGTGCCAGCAGTAAAACTTGGGCTAACAATCAGCCCCAGCATTTT. This encodes CASSKTWANNQPQHF.

V and J are TRBV12-3 or TRBV12-4 and TRBJ2-3; D is unclear. The CDR3 totals 11 residues. The V and J ends lost 8 bases and 1 base respectively, with 4 bases between them. The DNA of the CDR3 is TGTGCCAGCCAACGCACAGATACGCAGTATTTT. It translates to CASQRTDTQYF.

This clonotype was seen many times. The chain joins TRBV4-1 to TRBJ2-7, with 7 bases fitting TRBD2. CDR1 is MGHRA and CDR2 is YSYEKL in the germline V gene. V gave up 4 bases and J gave up 7 bases; unmatched junction bases: 10. This CDR3 spans 14 amino acids. The CDR3, as DNA: TGCGCCAGCAGCCCTGGACTAGTCTCGGGGGAGCAGTACTTC. As protein: CASSPGLVSGEQYF.

This chain uses TRBV20-1 with TRBJ2-5; D gene ambiguous. The CDR3 is 13 residues long. CDR1 and CDR2 from the germline V gene are DFQATT and SNEGSKA (reference sequence). The CDR3 DNA reads TGCAGCGCACCGCCCCCGGGTTTAGTGGGCCAGTACTTC. The encoded protein is CSAPPPGLVGQYF.

V usage is TRBV4-2 and J usage is TRBJ2-3, with D perhaps assigned TRBD1 or TRBD2 (5 bases each). Trimming left V 4 bases short and J 3 bases short, with 14 bases between. The CDR3 contains 15 residues. Germline-derived CDR1 and CDR2 are LGHNA and YNFKEQ. The CDR3 nucleotides read TGTGCCAGCAGCCCGAGGGACCAACCAACAGATACGCAGTATTTT. Translation: CASSPRDQPTDTQYF.

This clonotype was counted between two and nine times. CDR3 region: CASTRLGDQADTQYF. The DNA for the CDR3 is TGTGCCAGCACCCGACTAGGCGATCAGGCAGATACGCAGTATTTT. V and J are TRBV4-2 and TRBJ2-3; weak D call: TRBD2 (6 bases). V was clipped by 7 bases and J by 4 bases, with 18 bases between them. The germline V gene has CDR1 LGHNA and CDR2 YNFKEQ. CDR3 length: 15 residues.

This sequence joins TRBV29-1 and TRBJ1-1; no definite D call. This CDR3 has 11 residues. Germline V gene sequence: CDR1 SQVTM, CDR2 ANQGSEA. The V gene lost 4 bases and the J gene lost 6 bases, with 9 bases spanning the gap. In DNA, the CDR3 is TGCAGCGTTGTTAGGCCCTCTGAAGCTTTCTTT. Protein: CSVVRPSEAFF.

Remarks on this clonotype: Given a much more abundant clone one base away, this may be a read error. V usage is TRBV20-1 and J usage is TRBJ2-1; D is unclear. V was trimmed by 0 bases and J by 2 bases, leaving 8 bases between them. CDR1 and CDR2 (germline): DFQATT, SNEGSKA (reference sequence). This CDR3 comprises 14 residues. The DNA for the CDR3 is TGCAGTGCTAGAGATGTAGGAACCTACAATGAGCAGTTCTTC. As protein: CSARDVGTYNEQFF.

This clonotype was seen many times. The chain couples TRBV29-1 to TRBJ2-3; D possibly corresponds to TRBD1 (6 bases). Germline CDR1 SQVTM, CDR2 ANQGSEA. The CDR3 contains 12 residues. V lost 4 bases, J lost 4 bases, and 9 bases lay in between. The CDR3: CSVGAGADTQYF. CDR3 sequence (DNA): TGCAGCGTTGGGGCAGGGGCAGATACGCAGTATTTT.

This clonotype was seen just once. This sequence may be a read error, since a much larger clone differs from it by one base. The chain recombines TRBV7-9 with TRBJ2-5; perhaps TRBD2 as D (6 bases). Germline CDR1 SEHNR, CDR2 FQNEAQ (reference sequence). CDR3 length: 14 residues. Trimming pared 3 bases from V and 7 bases from J, leaving 15 bases between. DNA for the CDR3: TGTGCCAGCAGCTTCGGCGGGGCCACAGGGACCCAGTACTTC. Amino acid sequence: CASSFGGATGTQYF.

This clonotype was detected ten times or more. This chain links TRBV10-3 with TRBJ2-3; D possibly matches TRBD1 or TRBD2 (6 bases each). Germline values: CDR1 ENHRY, CDR2 SYGVKD. The CDR3 extends over 15 amino acids. Trimming shortened V by 0 bases and J by 4 bases, and 11 bases separated the two germline ends. In DNA form, the CDR3 reads TGTGCCATCAGTGAGTCAGGGGGGCGTGCAGATACGCAGTATTTT. This sequence encodes CAISESGGRADTQYF.

This clonotype has ten or more counts. The J gene is TRBJ2-1, the V gene TRBV7-8, with D perhaps TRBD2 (5 bases). The CDR3 length is 13 residues. Germline loops: CDR1 SGHVS, CDR2 FQNEAQ. Trimming pared 6 bases from V and 10 bases from J, leaving 16 bases between. CDR3 sequence reads: CASSLAGGREQFF. CDR3 DNA: TGTGCCAGCAGTCTAGCCGGCGGGCGGGAGCAGTTCTTC. Filled out from reference TRBV7-8 and TRBJ2-1, the complete variable domain reads GAGVSQSPRYKVAKRGQDVALRCDPISGHVSLFWYQQALGQGPEFLTYFQNEAQLDKSGLPSDRFFAERPEGSVSTLKIQRTQQEDSAVYLCASSLAGGREQFFGPGTRLTVL.

This clonotype was seen ten or more times. The chain joins TRBV29-1 to TRBJ2-7, with 8 positions matching TRBD1. The CDR3 covers 14 residues. V trimming: 4 bases; J trimming: 3 bases; junction bases outside the gene matches: 8. Germline CDR1 SQVTM, CDR2 ANQGSEA. CDR3 amino acids: CSVAPDRGDYEQYF. Here the CDR3 DNA reads TGCAGCGTTGCTCCCGACAGGGGTGACTACGAGCAGTACTTC.

The chain combines TRBV13 with TRBJ2-3; possible D gene TRBD2, 5 bases. The CDR3 runs to 14 residues. The V gene lost 3 bases and the J gene lost 6 bases, with 13 bases spanning the gap. The germline gives CDR1 PRHDT, CDR2 FYEKMQ (reference sequence). CDR3 nucleotide sequence: TGTGCCAGCAGCTTTGGGTCTACTAGGGATACGCAGTATTTT. This gives the protein CASSFGSTRDTQYF.

The V and J genes are TRBV5-1 and TRBJ2-7; the match to TRBD2 covers 10 bases. Germline CDR1 and CDR2: SGHRS and YFSETQ. The V gene end was trimmed by 2 bases and the J gene end by 0 bases; junction bases not matched to a gene: 5. The CDR3 is made up of 16 amino acids. The CDR3 region has the DNA TGCGCCAGCAGCTTACTAGCGGGAACTTTCTCCTACGAGCAGTACTTC. It codes for CASSLLAGTFSYEQYF.